What follows are 28 T cell receptor beta chains derived from one specimen sequenced in a study of control samples from healthy donors and cancer patients. Only in-frame clones appear in the TCRdb table, and some are missing; sequencing was by immunoSEQ multiplex PCR. The table for this sample gives some 190,000 clones. Specimen: blood. The receptors here all came from a woman aged 25 to 45 in good health.

This chain connects TRBV4-1 to TRBJ2-1; D remains ambiguous. V lost 4 bases, J lost 4 bases, and 17 bases lay in between. This CDR3 has 16 residues. CDR1 and CDR2 (germline): MGHRA, YSYEKL. The CDR3 DNA reads TGCGCCAGCAGCCCTACAAACGTTGTGACATACAATGAGCAGTTCTTC. Its translation is CASSPTNVVTYNEQFF.

This chain connects TRBV5-5 to TRBJ1-2, with D hard to call. CDR1 and CDR2 from the germline V gene are SGHKS and YYEKEE (reference sequence). Trimming took 1 base from V and 7 from J, leaving 26 bases between them. This CDR3 is built from 18 residues. CDR3 residues: CASSLSVGTVQSKGGYTF. The CDR3 nucleotides are TGTGCCAGCAGCTTGTCGGTGGGAACCGTTCAAAGCAAAGGTGGCTACACCTTC. Full variable domain (missing parts from reference TRBV5-5 and TRBJ1-2): DAGVTQSPTHLIKTRGQQVTLRCSPISGHKSVSWYQQVLGQGPQFIFQYYEKEERGRGNFPDRFSARQFPNYSSELNVNALLLGDSALYLCASSLSVGTVQSKGGYTFGSGTRLTVV.

V is TRBV6-5 and J is TRBJ1-1, with 10 bases that match TRBD1. This CDR3 has 14 amino acids. Germline V lookup: CDR1 MNHEY, CDR2 SVGAGI. V shed 0 bases and J 5 bases; nucleotides not matched to a gene: 0. The CDR3 nucleotides are TGTGCCAGCAGTTACTCGGGACAGGGGACTGAAGCTTTCTTT. Its translation is CASSYSGQGTEAFF.

This chain joins TRBV28 and TRBJ1-1; D might be TRBD1 (5 bases). Trimming took 7 bases from V and 14 from J, leaving 20 bases between them. This CDR3 contains 12 residues. Per germline, CDR1 MDHEN and CDR2 SYDVKM. The CDR3 loop is CASTPNDSREFF. The CDR3 DNA sequence: TGTGCCAGCACCCCGAATGACAGTAGGGAGTTCTTT.

DNA for the CDR3: TGTGCCAGCAGCCCCGAATCTGGCTACGAGCAGTACTTC. Amino acid sequence: CASSPESGYEQYF. This chain joins TRBV7-9 and TRBJ2-7, with no clear D. The CDR3 contains 13 residues. Per the germline V gene, CDR1 is SEHNR and CDR2 is FQNEAQ (reference sequence). Trimming cost V 5 bases and J 3 bases, with 11 bases left between them.

The rearrangement links TRBV19 to TRBJ1-5; no clear D gene. Germline V gene lookup returns CDR1 LNHDA and CDR2 SQIVND (reference sequence). The germline V and J ends were trimmed by 7 bases and 0 bases, with 13 bases remaining between them. There are 15 residues in the CDR3. The CDR3 DNA follows: TGTGCCAGTAAGCAGAACGCCATTAGCAATCAGCCCCAGCATTTT. Encoded protein: CASKQNAISNQPQHF.

The CDR3: CASSLGWPPLHF. The CDR3 DNA is TGTGCCAGCAGCTTAGGTTGGCCACCCCTCCACTTT. V gene TRBV7-9 combines with J gene TRBJ1-6; D uncertain. The V gene's germline CDR1 is SEHNR and CDR2 FQNEAQ (reference sequence). With 1 base removed from V and 11 bases from J, the gap between germline ends came to 6 bases. The CDR3 totals 12 residues.

The genes are TRBV11-2 and TRBJ2-2; 13 bases line up with TRBD2. CDR3 length: 17 residues. Germline V CDR1 and CDR2: SGHAT, FQNNGV. J gave up 2 bases and V 6 bases, and 6 bases lay outside the gene matches. CDR3 region: CASRRLAGGFNTGELFF. CDR3 DNA sequence: TGTGCCAGCAGACGACTAGCGGGGGGCTTCAACACCGGGGAGCTGTTTTTT.

The V gene is TRBV7-9, the J gene TRBJ2-7, with D unclear. CDR3 length: 12 amino acids. CDR1 SEHNR and CDR2 FQNEAQ come from the germline V gene (reference sequence). The ends were cut back, 5 bases at V and 3 bases at J, with 8 bases in the middle. The DNA for the CDR3 is TGTGCCAGCAGCCAATCCTACTACGAGCAGTACTTC. Translation gives CASSQSYYEQYF. Full variable domain (missing parts from reference TRBV7-9 and TRBJ2-7): DTGVSQNPRHKITKRGQNVTFRCDPISEHNRLYWYRQTLGQGPEFLTYFQNEAQLEKSRLLSDRFSAERPKGSFSTLEIQRTEQGDSAMYLCASSQSYYEQYFGPGTRLTVT.

This rearrangement joins TRBV5-6 to TRBJ1-6; D is ambiguous. The ends were cut back, 2 bases at V and 3 bases at J, with 9 bases in the middle. Germline V lookup: CDR1 SGHDT, CDR2 YYEEEE. The CDR3 is 15 amino acids. The CDR3 DNA follows: TGTGCCAGCAGCTTACAGCGAAGCTATAATTCACCCCTCCACTTT. Translating it yields CASSLQRSYNSPLHF.

This chain uses TRBV18 with TRBJ1-1; D is uncertain. CDR1 is KGHSH, CDR2 LQKENI, per germline. V was trimmed by 2 bases and J by 1 base, leaving 11 bases between them. The CDR3 covers 15 residues. The CDR3 DNA follows: TGTGCCAGCTCACCAATGGGGTCGGGGAACACTGAAGCTTTCTTT. The encoded protein is CASSPMGSGNTEAFF.

The chain combines TRBV4-3 with TRBJ2-2, with D perhaps TRBD2 (6 bases). CDR3 size: 18 residues. V lost 1 base and J lost 0, with 15 bases in between. Germline assignment: CDR1 LGHNA and CDR2 YSLEER. The DNA of the CDR3 is TGCGCCAGCAGCCAAGCCCCGCAGGGACTTTCGAACACCGGGGAGCTGTTTTTT. This sequence encodes CASSQAPQGLSNTGELFF.

The chain joins TRBV5-8 to TRBJ1-5; the match to TRBD1 covers 9 bases. The junction had 4 bases not matched to a gene; V was cut back by 0 bases and J by 3 bases. The CDR3 has 16 residues. The germline CDR1 and CDR2 sequences are SGHTS and YDEGEE. CDR3 protein: CASSLVGTGYNQPQHF. In DNA, the CDR3 is TGTGCCAGCAGCTTGGTCGGGACAGGGTACAATCAGCCCCAGCATTTT.

V gene TRBV3-1 (or the pseudogene TRBV3-2) combines with J gene TRBJ1-4; D uncertain. This CDR3 region has 14 residues. Germline assignment: CDR1 LGHDT and CDR2 YNNKEL (reference sequence). The germline V and J ends were trimmed by 5 bases and 0 bases, with 7 bases remaining between them. Here the CDR3 DNA reads TGTGCCAGCAGCAGGGAAGCAACTAATGAAAAACTGTTTTTT. This gives the protein CASSREATNEKLFF.

This sequence joins TRBV4-3 and TRBJ1-1; D not resolved. The germline V gene has CDR1 LGHNA and CDR2 YSLEER. The CDR3 contains 15 residues. V was pared by 4 bases and J by 0 bases, with 12 bases between. Here the CDR3 DNA reads TGCGCCAGCAGCCTGGAGGTCGTCATGAACACTGAAGCTTTCTTT. The encoded protein is CASSLEVVMNTEAFF.

On this clone itself: Other DNA sequences in the same sample also yield this CDR3. V gene TRBV5-1 combines with J gene TRBJ1-1; possible D gene TRBD1, 5 bases. V gave up 0 bases and J gave up 1 base, with 7 bases separating them. The CDR3 runs 14 residues. The germline CDR1 and CDR2 sequences are SGHRS and YFSETQ. CDR3 residues: CASSLAGANTEAFF. CDR3 nucleotide sequence: TGCGCCAGCAGCTTGGCCGGGGCGAACACTGAAGCTTTCTTT.

The chain is built from TRBV5-1 and TRBJ2-1; no reliable D call. Germline V CDR1 and CDR2: SGHRS, YFSETQ. V was trimmed by 3 bases and J by 0 bases, leaving 10 bases between them. The CDR3 covers 15 residues. CDR3 in amino acids: CASSSDGISYNEQFF. For the CDR3, the DNA is TGCGCCAGCAGCTCAGACGGCATCTCCTACAATGAGCAGTTCTTC.

The rearrangement links TRBV5-1 to TRBJ1-1; no definite D call. This CDR3 region has 13 residues. V shed 3 bases and J shed 3 bases, with 9 bases lying between them. Germline assignment: CDR1 SGHRS and CDR2 YFSETQ. The CDR3 reads CASSSGRDTEAFF. CDR3 nucleotides: TGCGCCAGCAGCTCCGGGAGGGACACTGAAGCTTTCTTT.

The chain employs TRBV7-2 and TRBJ2-7; TRBD1 or TRBD2 may be the D gene (5 bases each). V lost 5 bases to trimming and J lost 2 bases, with 19 bases between them. CDR1 and CDR2 from the germline V gene are SGHTA and FQGNSA. CDR3 length: 16 residues. Here the CDR3 DNA reads TGTGCCAGCAGCCCAAGGGTTCGGGACCGAACCTACGAGCAGTACTTC. Protein: CASSPRVRDRTYEQYF.

This chain joins TRBV2 and TRBJ2-3; TRBD1 is a possible D gene (5 bases). Germline CDR1 SNHLY, CDR2 FYNNEI. Between the trimmed V and J ends, which lost 1 base and 7 bases, there was a span of 9 bases. This CDR3 spans 13 amino acids. CDR3 region: CASSEEQGHTQYF. Here the CDR3 DNA reads TGTGCCAGCAGTGAAGAGCAGGGTCATACGCAGTATTTT.

The chain recombines TRBV4-2 with TRBJ1-6; 10 nucleotides agree with TRBD1. V shed 4 bases, J shed 6 bases, and the junction held 9 bases outside the gene matches. The CDR3 loop spans 17 amino acids. The germline V gene has CDR1 LGHNA and CDR2 YNFKEQ. CDR3 in DNA: TGTGCCAGCAGCCCCCGGACAGGGGGTTCAACTAATTCACCCCTCCACTTT. Translated, it gives CASSPRTGGSTNSPLHF.

This chain joins TRBV6-6 and TRBJ2-7; no firm D call. CDR1 is MNHNY, CDR2 SVGAGI, per germline (reference sequence). V lost 5 bases, J lost 3 bases, and 14 bases lay in between. This CDR3 has 14 amino acids. The CDR3 region is CASSPGLLYYEQYF. The CDR3 region has the DNA TGTGCCAGCAGTCCCGGGCTCCTGTACTACGAGCAGTACTTC.

This chain joins TRBV5-1 and TRBJ1-1; 7 nucleotides agree with TRBD1. V trimming: 0 bases; J trimming: 1 base; junction bases outside the gene matches: 0. The length of the CDR3 is 14 residues. Per the germline V gene, CDR1 is SGHRS and CDR2 is YFSETQ. The CDR3 region has the DNA TGCGCCAGCAGCTTGGGGGACAGGAACACTGAAGCTTTCTTT. Translation gives CASSLGDRNTEAFF.

The chain uses TRBV11-2 and TRBJ1-2, with 7 bases identical to TRBD1. After removal of 4 bases from V and 6 bases from J, the junction contained 8 bases not matched to a gene. The CDR3 is 14 amino acids. Germline lookup yields CDR1 SGHAT and CDR2 FQNNGV. CDR3 loop: CASSSLFRGNGYTF. CDR3 bases: TGTGCCAGCAGCTCCCTGTTCAGGGGGAATGGCTACACCTTC. The full variable domain, its missing parts supplied by reference TRBV11-2 and TRBJ1-2, is EAGVAQSPRYKIIEKRQSVAFWCNPISGHATLYWYQQILGQGPKLLIQFQNNGVVDDSQLPKDRFSAERLKGVDSTLKIQPAKLEDSAVYLCASSSLFRGNGYTFGSGTRLTVV.

As concerns this clone: The same CDR3 is also encoded by other DNA sequences in this sample. The chain employs TRBV28 and TRBJ2-3; 8 positions match TRBD1. The junction had 8 bases not matched to a gene; V was cut back by 6 bases and J by 0 bases. This CDR3 is built from 16 residues. Germline CDR1 MDHEN, CDR2 SYDVKM. CDR3 region: CASSQTGVLSTDTQYF. The DNA for the CDR3 is TGTGCCAGCAGCCAGACAGGGGTTCTTAGCACAGATACGCAGTATTTT.

This chain joins TRBV5-6 and TRBJ2-3, with D perhaps TRBD2 (6 bases). CDR1 SGHDT and CDR2 YYEEEE come from the germline V gene. V lost 0 bases to trimming and J lost 4 bases, with 18 bases between them. This CDR3 is built from 17 residues. In nucleotides, the CDR3 is TGTGCCAGCAGCTTGGACCACCGGGAGCAGCTGGCAGATACGCAGTATTTT. Translating gives CASSLDHREQLADTQYF.

The V and J genes are TRBV13 and TRBJ1-2; D is possibly TRBD1 (5 bases). The CDR3 length is 14 residues. CDR1 and CDR2 from the germline V gene are PRHDT and FYEKMQ (reference sequence). Deletions cut 5 bases from V and 7 bases from J, with 17 bases between. This CDR3 reads CASSLGAPVTGYTF. CDR3 coding DNA: TGTGCCAGCAGCCTTGGGGCCCCCGTCACTGGCTACACCTTC. The entire variable domain, with the rest obtained from reference TRBV13 and TRBJ1-2, is as follows: AAGVIQSPRHLIKEKRETATLKCYPIPRHDTVYWYQQGPGQDPQFLISFYEKMQSDKGSIPDRFSAQQFSDYHSELNMSSLELGDSALYFCASSLGAPVTGYTFGSGTRLTVV.

The V gene is TRBV20-1, the J gene TRBJ1-4; possible D gene TRBD1, 5 bases. The CDR3 has 11 amino acids. The germline CDR1 and CDR2 sequences are DFQATT and SNEGSKA (reference sequence). The CDR3 DNA sequence: TGCGGTGGGGGGGAGTCCGAAAAACTGTTTTTT. Residues: CGGGESEKLFF.